The rows below give T cell receptor beta chains drawn from one sample of a study of blood T cell repertoires in COVID-19. TCRdb keeps only in-frame clones here, not all; method: immunoSEQ multiplex PCR. Of fewer than 150,000 clones in the sample, about 81% were seen once. The sample consisted of peripheral blood. The receptor set was obtained from a woman of 80 years or more with acute or convalescent COVID-19. The CDR3 runs from the conserved cysteine through the conserved F or W. The D gene is left open where the match is weak. Clone size, where shown, is once, few, many, or a class for clones that have expanded.

>TRBV20-1|few|.|TRBJ1-1
TGCAGTGCTAGTCCCTCGAGTGTTAGCACTGAAGCTTTCTTT
CSASPSSVSTEAFF
>TRBV30|few|TRBD2|TRBJ2-3
TGTGCCTGGAGTGGACTAGCGGGGGGGCAATATACGCAGTATTTT
CAWSGLAGGQYTQYF
>TRBV4-1|.|TRBD2|TRBJ2-1
TGCGCCAGCAGCCAAGATCATGGGGCGCGCGGGGGGTACGGTGAGCAGTTCTTC
CASSQDHGARGGYGEQFF
>TRBV30|.|TRBD2|TRBJ2-3
TGTGCCACGACTAGCGGGAATACAGATACGCAGTATTTT
CATTSGNTDTQYF
>TRBV6-4|once|.|TRBJ1-1
TGTGCCAGCAGTGAGTTTGCGGAGAACACTGAAGCTTTCTTT
CASSEFAENTEAFF
>TRBV4-2|.|.|TRBJ2-2
TGTGCCAGCAACCCGATACCTAGAGGAACCGGGGAGCTGTTTTTT
CASNPIPRGTGELFF
>TRBV6-5|.|TRBD1|TRBJ1-1
TGTGCCAGCAGCCCCGGGACAGGGAGGTCTGAAGCTTTCTTT
CASSPGTGRSEAFF
>TRBV5-1|.|TRBD2|TRBJ2-7
TGCGCCAGCAGCTCCAGCGGGAGCTCCTACGAGCAGTACTTC
CASSSSGSSYEQYF
>TRBV7-2|.|.|TRBJ1-1
TGTGCCAGCAGCGCGCGGTTGAACACTGAAGCTTTCTTT
CASSARLNTEAFF
>TRBV10-3|.|.|TRBJ1-2
TGTGCCATCGGATTTGAAGGGGGTCATCGGTCGGATGGCTACACCTTC
CAIGFEGGHRSDGYTF
>TRBV11-1|.|TRBD2|TRBJ2-1
TGTGCCAGCAGCCTTGGGACTAGCGGGTCCTACAATGAGCAGTTCTTC
CASSLGTSGSYNEQFF
>TRBV28|.|.|TRBJ1-6
TGTGCCAGCAGTTTGCCTCAATTGCGGACCCTCCACTTT
CASSLPQLRTLHF
>TRBV11-2|.|.|TRBJ2-3
TGTGCCAGCAGCTTACAAGATACGCAGTATTTT
CASSLQDTQYF
>TRBV6-5|few|.|TRBJ2-1
TGTGCCAGCAGTTACTCGTGGGAGAGCTCCTACAATGAGCAGTTCTTC
CASSYSWESSYNEQFF
>TRBV5-1|.|TRBD1|TRBJ2-2
TGCGCCAGCAGCTTGGGACAGGGGACTTCCGGGGAGCTGTTTTTT
CASSLGQGTSGELFF
>TRBV5-8|.|TRBD2|TRBJ2-7
TGTGCCAGCAGCCTTCGGCGGGGGAGCGAGCAGTACTTC
CASSLRRGSEQYF
>TRBV21-1|.|.|TRBJ2-3
TGTGCCAGCAGCAAAGGGGGGCGGGAGTGTCGAGATACGCAGTATTTT
CASSKGGRECRDTQYF
>TRBV7-9|few|.|TRBJ2-2
TGTGCCAGCAGCTTACTCGGGGTTGCCGGGGAGCTGTTTTTT
CASSLLGVAGELFF
>TRBV11-3|.|TRBD1|TRBJ2-5
TGTGCCAGCAGCTTCGCTGGGACAGGGGGCGAAGAGACCCAGTACTTC
CASSFAGTGGEETQYF
>TRBV28|.|TRBD2|TRBJ2-3
TGTGCCAGCAGTCTCGGACTAGCGGGGGGACTCCTCACAGATACGCAGTATTTT
CASSLGLAGGLLTDTQYF
>TRBV5-1|.|TRBD2|TRBJ2-5
TGCGCCAGCAGCTTGGGGCTAGCGGGGATCCAAGAGACCCAGTACTTC
CASSLGLAGIQETQYF
>TRBV7-9|.|TRBD2|TRBJ2-7
TGTGCCAGCAGCCCAGGACTAGAGGAGTACTTC
CASSPGLEEYF
>TRBV28|.|TRBD2|TRBJ2-1
TGTGCCAGCACCAGGGGTAGCGGGAGGTGGAATGAGCAGTTCTTC
CASTRGSGRWNEQFF
>TRBV11-2|.|.|TRBJ1-1
TGTGCCAGCAGCTTAGGGGTGGCCGGGGCTGAAGCTTTCTTT
CASSLGVAGAEAFF
>TRBV7-9|.|.|TRBJ1-3
TGTGCCAGCAGCTTCACAAGAACTGGAAACACCATATATTTT
CASSFTRTGNTIYF
>TRBV28|.|.|TRBJ1-2
TGTGCCAGCAGGGGGGCCAGGGTCGTGGACTATGGCTACACCTTC
CASRGARVVDYGYTF
>TRBV27|.|TRBD1|TRBJ1-6
TGTGCCAGCAGGCCAGGGGGTGGCCCCTTAAATTCACCCCTCCACTTT
CASRPGGGPLNSPLHF
>TRBV5-8|few|TRBD2|TRBJ2-7
TGTGCCAGCAGCTTGGAGGCAGGGAGGGACGAGCAGTACTTC
CASSLEAGRDEQYF
>TRBV7-2|.|TRBD1|TRBJ1-5
TGTGCCAGCAGCATACAGGGGGCGTATCAGCCCCAGCATTTT
CASSIQGAYQPQHF
>TRBV13|.|TRBD1|TRBJ1-2
TGTGCCAGCAGCCATGACAGGGGCTATGGCTACACCTTC
CASSHDRGYGYTF
>TRBV5-1|.|TRBD1|TRBJ2-3
TGCGCCAGCAGCTTGGATCCCGCGGGACAGGGGAGCACAGATACGCAGTATTTT
CASSLDPAGQGSTDTQYF
>TRBV24-1|.|TRBD1|TRBJ2-1
TGTGCCACCAGTGAGGGGGACAGCTATGAGCAGTTCTTC
CATSEGDSYEQFF
>TRBV20-1|.|.|TRBJ1-1
TGCAGTGCTAGGAGGGACACTGAAGCTTTCTTT
CSARRDTEAFF
>TRBV29-1|.|TRBD1|TRBJ2-1
TGCAGCGTTGATCGGGACAGCCCCTTCTACAATGAGCAGTTCTTC
CSVDRDSPFYNEQFF
>TRBV5-6|once|TRBD1|TRBJ2-1
TGTGCCAGCAGCTGGGGGACAGGGCGTTATCTCAATGAGCAGTTCTTC
CASSWGTGRYLNEQFF
>TRBV5-1|.|.|TRBJ2-5
TGCGCCAGCAGCTTGGGGAGTAATTCGGGAGAGACCCAGTACTTC
CASSLGSNSGETQYF
>TRBV19|.|TRBD1|TRBJ1-1
TGTGCCAGTAAGAGTCCGACAGGGATGAACACTGAAGCTTTCTTT
CASKSPTGMNTEAFF
>TRBV25-1|.|TRBD1|TRBJ2-1
TGTGCCAGCAGTGACGCGGGGCAGGGGGCGCGTAATGAGCAGTTCTTC
CASSDAGQGARNEQFF
>TRBV5-6|.|.|TRBJ1-2
TGTGCCAGCAGCTTCAGGGTCGGCTATGGCTACACCTTC
CASSFRVGYGYTF
>TRBV6-1|.|.|TRBJ1-2
TGTGCCAGCAGTGAAGTGGCCAAACGGGGATACGGCTACACCTTC
CASSEVAKRGYGYTF
>TRBV5-1|.|TRBD1|TRBJ2-3
TGCGCCAGCAGCTTACAGGGGAGCACAGATACGCAGTATTTT
CASSLQGSTDTQYF
>TRBV6-6|.|.|TRBJ1-2
TGTGCCAGCAGTTACTCTTCCGAGGGCGGCACCTTC
CASSYSSEGGTF
>TRBV19|.|.|TRBJ1-2
TGTGCCAGTAGTATCGTGACAGGAAACTATGGCTACACCTTC
CASSIVTGNYGYTF
>TRBV3-1/TRBV3-2|.|.|TRBJ2-2
TGTGCCAGCCGAGGGAAAAGAGAGACCGGGGAGCTGTTTTTT
CASRGKRETGELFF
>TRBV10-3|.|.|TRBJ1-2
TGTGCCATCAGTGATGGGGGCAGTAGCTATGGCTACACCTTC
CAISDGGSSYGYTF
>TRBV4-1|.|TRBD2|TRBJ2-7
TGCGCCAGCAGCCAAACTAGCGGGGGGCGATACGAGCAGTACTTC
CASSQTSGGRYEQYF
>TRBV6-2/TRBV6-3|.|TRBD2|TRBJ2-1
TGTGCCAGCAGTCTTGCACTAGCGGGGGTTCGGTTCTTC
CASSLALAGVRFF
>TRBV7-2|.|.|TRBJ2-3
TGTGCCAGCAGCTTTAGTAGCGGAGGCACAGATACGCAGTATTTT
CASSFSSGGTDTQYF
>TRBV11-1|once|TRBD2|TRBJ2-7
TGTGCCAGCAGCTTAAGGCCGGGACTAGCGGGCTACGAGCAGTACTTC
CASSLRPGLAGYEQYF
>TRBV24-1|.|TRBD1|TRBJ2-1
TGTGCCACCAGTGATCCGGGACAGGGAGACAATGAGCAGTTCTTC
CATSDPGQGDNEQFF
>TRBV29-1|.|.|TRBJ1-2
TGCAGCGTTGAAGATCCGACAAAATTTCAGTGGGCTAACTATGGCTACACCTTC
CSVEDPTKFQWANYGYTF
>TRBV15|.|.|TRBJ1-1
TGTGCCACCAGCCCGGGGAGTAGGTTCCGAGGCACTGAAGCTTTCTTT
CATSPGSRFRGTEAFF
>TRBV5-1|.|.|TRBJ2-2
TGCGCCAGCAGCTTGGAGCGGAACACCGGGGAGCTGTTTTTT
CASSLERNTGELFF
>TRBV27|.|TRBD2|TRBJ2-7
TGTGCCAGCAGTTTTATTAGCGGGAGGAAATACTACGAGCAGTACTTC
CASSFISGRKYYEQYF
>TRBV19|.|.|TRBJ2-1
TGTGCCAGCCGAGCCTCATGGCCGGGTGGAGATGAGCAGTTCTTC
CASRASWPGGDEQFF
>TRBV2|once|TRBD1|TRBJ2-1
TGTGCCAGCAGGGGACCAGGGGGCAGGGAGTGGAATGAGCAGTTCTTC
CASRGPGGREWNEQFF
>TRBV27|.|.|TRBJ1-6
TGTGCCAGCAGTTTACACCGTAGGGAGCACTCACCCCTCCACTTT
CASSLHRREHSPLHF
>TRBV10-1|.|TRBD1|TRBJ2-7
TGCGCCAGCAGCCGAGGACAGGGCGGGCCCTACGAGCAGTACTTC
CASSRGQGGPYEQYF
>TRBV7-8|.|.|TRBJ1-2
TGTGCCAGCAGCCCCACCCGATCGTTGCGTCGTAACTATGGCTACACCTTC
CASSPTRSLRRNYGYTF